These 8 T cell receptor beta chains share one sample of origin, sequenced in a study of blood T cell repertoires in COVID-19. Sequencing used immunoSEQ multiplex PCR; TCRdb keeps in-frame clones, though not all of them. The sample shows 250,000 to 300,000 clones, over 80% of them seen only once. Material: PBMCs or T cells enriched from blood (not recorded which). These receptors all stem from a human donor in a cohort exposed to, infected with or recovered from COVID-19 (not recorded which). The donor label of this sample is uncertain.

This clone has just one count. CDR3 residues: CASSQIERRYNEQFF. The CDR3 DNA follows: TGTGCCAGCAGCCAAATCGAGCGGAGGTACAATGAGCAGTTCTTC. The chain combines TRBV3-1 (or the pseudogene TRBV3-2) with TRBJ2-1, with TRBD2 as a possible D gene (5 bases). Germline V gives CDR1 LGHDT, CDR2 YNNKEL (reference sequence). This CDR3 is built from 15 residues. Trimming left V 2 bases short and J 4 bases short, with 12 bases between.

The rearrangement uses TRBV6-5 and TRBJ1-3; 8 bases match TRBD1. Germline V gene lookup returns CDR1 MNHEY and CDR2 SVGAGI. Unmatched junction bases numbered 11, after V lost 10 bases and J lost 6 bases. There are 14 residues in the CDR3. CDR3 protein: CATSTGGYQNTIYF. CDR3 sequence (DNA): TGTGCCACCTCAACAGGGGGTTATCAAAACACCATATATTTT.

The chain combines TRBV7-2 with TRBJ1-2; TRBD1 matches at 7 bases. Germline assignment: CDR1 SGHTA and CDR2 FQGNSA. There are 15 residues in the CDR3. V trimming: 0 bases; J trimming: 4 bases; junction bases outside the gene matches: 5. In DNA form, the CDR3 reads TGTGCCAGCAGCTTAGCCCCGGGACAGCGCTATGGCTACACCTTC. This gives the protein CASSLAPGQRYGYTF.

This clone showed up just once. The V gene is TRBV7-6, the J gene TRBJ2-1; the D gene is possibly TRBD1 (6 bases). Germline assignment: CDR1 SGHVS and CDR2 FNYEAQ. The CDR3 runs 15 residues. Trimming shortened V by 1 base and J by 4 bases, and 11 bases separated the two germline ends. This chain's CDR3 is CASSLGPGEYNEQFF. In nucleotides, the CDR3 is TGTGCCAGCAGCTTAGGGCCAGGGGAGTACAATGAGCAGTTCTTC.

The J gene is TRBJ1-1, the V gene TRBV2, with TRBD1 identical over 7 bases. Per the germline V gene, CDR1 is SNHLY and CDR2 is FYNNEI. There are 13 residues in the CDR3. J was trimmed by 0 bases and V by 10 bases; bases with no gene match: 5. The chain's CDR3 is CANDREMNTEAFF. The CDR3 region has the DNA TGTGCCAACGACAGGGAAATGAACACTGAAGCTTTCTTT.

The chain has TRBV6-6 and TRBJ1-2; 7 bases agree with TRBD1. J was trimmed by 8 bases and V by 5 bases; bases with no gene match: 11. CDR3 size: 14 residues. Germline CDR1 and CDR2: MNHNY and SVGAGI (reference sequence). For the CDR3, the DNA is TGTGCCAGCAGTCCGACCCGACAGGGAGGAGGCTACACCTTC. It is translated as CASSPTRQGGGYTF.

Of note for this clone: Other DNA sequences within the sample encode an identical CDR3. The chain links TRBV6-5 to TRBJ1-6; D might be TRBD1 (5 bases). Looked up from germline, CDR1 is MNHEY and CDR2 is SVGAGI. There are 14 residues in the CDR3. Between the trimmed V and J ends, which lost 0 bases and 8 bases, there was a span of 8 bases. This chain's CDR3 is CASSYSGGDSPLHF. The CDR3 region has the DNA TGTGCCAGCAGTTACTCGGGGGGGGATTCACCCCTCCACTTT.

The J gene is TRBJ2-7, the V gene TRBV5-4, with D maybe TRBD1 (5 bases). V lost 4 bases, J lost 7 bases, and 18 bases lay in between. There are 14 residues in the CDR3. Germline-derived CDR1 and CDR2 are SGHNT and YYREEE (reference sequence). The CDR3 loop reads CASSLGPVGEEQYF. The CDR3 DNA sequence: TGTGCCAGCAGCCTAGGCCCTGTAGGGGAAGAGCAGTACTTC.